This T cell receptor beta chain was identified during a study of CD8+CD57+ T cells in acquired aplastic anemia. The use of genomic DNA as template underpinned the TCR beta VDJ and CDR3 profiling. TCRdb reprocessed the reads via MiXCR and lists one record per CDR3 protein. This sample has fewer than 100,000 distinct CDR3 sequences, with around 44% found just once. Study conclusions and caveats: Patients and controls were found to share roughly 31 CD8+ CDR3 sequences.

Germline trimming cut 5 bases from V and 0 bases from J; bases unmatched to any gene: 10. Germline V gene sequence: CDR1 SSHAT, CDR2 FNYEAQ (reference sequence). This CDR3 region has 18 residues. There are many counts of this clonotype. As yet, its antigen is unknown. What was sequenced was sorted CD4+, CD8+, or CD8+CD57+ T cells (not recorded which) from PBMCs. This TCR was sampled from a human donor in good health, serving as a control. V and J are TRBV7-7 and TRBJ2-1; 10 positions match TRBD2. DNA for the CDR3: TGTGCCAGCAGCCCATCAGCGGGGGGGCCTCGCTCCTACAATGAGCAGTTCTTC. The encoded protein is CASSPSAGGPRSYNEQFF.